These T cell receptor beta chains were read from a single sample in a study of radiotherapy plus CTLA-4 blockade in lung cancer. Here immunoSEQ multiplex PCR was the method, and the copy in TCRdb shows in-frame clones only, minus some. The sample comprises roughly 120,000 clones, roughly 80% of which are singletons, and approximately 5.5% rests with the top ten. Sequencing used peripheral blood, obtained from a patient treated with radiotherapy plus ipilimumab. Receptors were obtained from a human donor with non-small cell lung cancer who had a partial response to radiotherapy plus ipilimumab. Each CDR3 is given with its conserved first and last residue.

v_gene | len | CDR3aa
TRBV28 | 14 | CASTQGGSNQPQHF
TRBV28 | 16 | CASSSIGTSAYNEQFF
TRBV7-2 | 16 | CASSLALTGGVETQYF
TRBV7-9 | 17 | CASSLGKAGEVADTQYF
TRBV18 | 15 | CASSPRDRGYYGYTF
TRBV9 | 15 | CASSVVPNGDYGYTF
TRBV30 | 14 | CAWSVQGGGNTIYF
TRBV25-1 | 13 | CASSERTAYEQYF
TRBV15 | 16 | CATSRATSGTYNEQFF
TRBV7-5 | 14 | CVRSLGSVPTKKYF
TRBV2 | 14 | CASSEDRSTDTQYF
TRBV27 | 15 | CASSLGPSGSYEQYF
TRBV7-2 | 16 | CASSPHLAPEGNEQFF
TRBV5-4 | 13 | CASSPRDQETQYF
TRBV2 | 13 | CASIIERAYGYTF
TRBV7-9 | 14 | CASSSRGGLETQYF
TRBV29-1 | 15 | CSVTLSGLLTDTQYF
TRBV27 | 12 | CASSPLRGTQYF
TRBV10-3 | 13 | CAISGTSGNEQFF
TRBV10-3 | 16 | CAISEVVSLSTDTQYF
TRBV5-6 | 16 | CASSLLDRDANYGYTF
TRBV7-9 | 13 | CASSFFEKIEQYF
TRBV7-9 | 15 | CASSSGGTGRETQYF
TRBV6-5 | 11 | CASSSRLEAFF
TRBV7-9 | 16 | CASSPPTGGAVNEQFF
TRBV27 | 13 | CASSYRTDYGYTF
TRBV12-5 | 15 | CASGLGAPRLNEQFF